This is a list of T cell receptor beta chains from one sample in a study of blood T cell repertoires in COVID-19. TCRdb's copy holds only in-frame clones and misses some; the assay was immunoSEQ multiplex PCR. Seen here are 15,000 to 20,000 clones, approximately 93% observed once, and the top ten hold 5% to 7%. Sequenced material: peripheral blood. Receptor source: a human donor in a cohort sampled during active COVID-19. The CDR3 runs from the conserved cysteine through the conserved F or W. The D gene is left open where the match is weak. Not every row has a clone size; where given, it reads once, few, many or a size class.

v_call: TRBV28
cdr3_length: 12
clone_size: .
d_call: .
j_call: TRBJ2-3
cdr3_aa: CASSFDEATQYF
cdr3_nt: TGTGCCAGCAGTTTCGATGAGGCGACGCAGTATTTT

v_call: TRBV28
cdr3_length: 12
clone_size: .
d_call: .
j_call: TRBJ1-1
cdr3_aa: CASSLYGWEAFF
cdr3_nt: TGTGCCAGCAGCCTTTACGGTTGGGAAGCTTTCTTT

v_call: TRBV6-5
cdr3_length: 13
clone_size: .
d_call: .
j_call: TRBJ2-7
cdr3_aa: CASSQDQGGPGNF
cdr3_nt: TGTGCCAGCAGTCAGGACCAGGGTGGCCCAGGGAACTTC

v_call: TRBV19
cdr3_length: 14
clone_size: .
d_call: .
j_call: TRBJ1-2
cdr3_aa: CASTLGVGGYGYTF
cdr3_nt: TGTGCCAGTACTCTCGGGGTGGGAGGCTATGGCTACACCTTC

v_call: TRBV11-2
cdr3_length: 16
clone_size: few
d_call: TRBD2
j_call: TRBJ2-3
cdr3_aa: CASSLVLAGAADTQYF
cdr3_nt: TGTGCCAGCAGCTTAGTGCTAGCGGGAGCGGCAGATACGCAGTATTTT

v_call: TRBV7-3
cdr3_length: 14
clone_size: .
d_call: TRBD2
j_call: TRBJ2-7
cdr3_aa: CASSLSSSGSEQYF
cdr3_nt: TGTGCCAGCAGCTTATCTAGTAGCGGGAGCGAGCAGTACTTC

v_call: TRBV7-2
cdr3_length: 15
clone_size: few
d_call: .
j_call: TRBJ2-7
cdr3_aa: CASSLRVGGGYEQYF
cdr3_nt: TGTGCCAGCAGCTTAAGGGTAGGGGGTGGGTACGAGCAGTACTTC

v_call: TRBV19
cdr3_length: 14
clone_size: .
d_call: .
j_call: TRBJ2-7
cdr3_aa: CASSIGFSSYEQYF
cdr3_nt: TGTGCCAGTAGTATAGGTTTCAGCTCCTACGAGCAGTACTTC

v_call: TRBV15
cdr3_length: 15
clone_size: .
d_call: TRBD2
j_call: TRBJ2-1
cdr3_aa: CATSSSGAPYNEQFF
cdr3_nt: TGTGCCACCAGCAGTAGCGGGGCACCCTACAATGAGCAGTTCTTC

v_call: TRBV7-2
cdr3_length: 15
clone_size: .
d_call: TRBD2
j_call: TRBJ2-5
cdr3_aa: CASSLGTGLAGGGYF
cdr3_nt: TGTGCCAGCAGCTTAGGGACAGGGCTAGCGGGGGGAGGGTACTTC

v_call: TRBV28
cdr3_length: 17
clone_size: .
d_call: .
j_call: TRBJ1-4
cdr3_aa: CASSLPPGQGRNEKLFF
cdr3_nt: TGTGCCAGCAGTTTACCTCCCGGGCAGGGTCGAAATGAAAAACTGTTTTTT

v_call: TRBV18
cdr3_length: 14
clone_size: .
d_call: .
j_call: TRBJ2-4
cdr3_aa: CASSPLASIDIQYF
cdr3_nt: TGTGCCAGCTCACCATTAGCCTCGATAGACATTCAGTACTTC

v_call: TRBV9
cdr3_length: 20
clone_size: .
d_call: TRBD2
j_call: TRBJ2-5
cdr3_aa: CASSTPKAGTSGGRVETQYF
cdr3_nt: TGTGCCAGCAGCACCCCCAAAGCAGGGACTAGCGGGGGGCGGGTAGAGACCCAGTACTTC

v_call: TRBV6-5
cdr3_length: 14
clone_size: .
d_call: TRBD1
j_call: TRBJ2-7
cdr3_aa: CASNLGQGPYEQYF
cdr3_nt: TGTGCCAGCAACTTAGGACAGGGGCCCTACGAGCAGTACTTC

v_call: TRBV30
cdr3_length: 15
clone_size: .
d_call: TRBD1
j_call: TRBJ2-7
cdr3_aa: CAWKTGGSFIYEQYF
cdr3_nt: TGTGCCTGGAAGACAGGGGGCTCTTTTATTTACGAGCAGTACTTC

v_call: TRBV10-1
cdr3_length: 15
clone_size: .
d_call: TRBD1
j_call: TRBJ1-1
cdr3_aa: CASSASRGLNTEAFF
cdr3_nt: TGCGCCAGCAGTGCAAGTAGGGGGCTGAACACTGAAGCTTTCTTT

v_call: TRBV9
cdr3_length: 14
clone_size: .
d_call: .
j_call: TRBJ2-5
cdr3_aa: CASSPPLSQETQYF
cdr3_nt: TGTGCCAGCAGCCCCCCTCTTTCCCAAGAGACCCAGTACTTC

v_call: TRBV6-1
cdr3_length: 14
clone_size: .
d_call: .
j_call: TRBJ1-2
cdr3_aa: CASSEVEGVWGYTF
cdr3_nt: TGTGCCAGCAGTGAAGTGGAGGGAGTTTGGGGCTACACCTTC

v_call: TRBV6-2/TRBV6-3
cdr3_length: 15
clone_size: .
d_call: TRBD1
j_call: TRBJ1-4
cdr3_aa: CASSYLGTGERKLFF
cdr3_nt: TGTGCCAGCAGTTACTTAGGGACAGGGGAGCGAAAACTGTTTTTT

v_call: TRBV6-5
cdr3_length: 15
clone_size: .
d_call: .
j_call: TRBJ1-4
cdr3_aa: CASSYAGRNNEKLFF
cdr3_nt: TGTGCCAGCAGTTACGCGGGACGGAATAATGAAAAACTGTTTTTT

v_call: TRBV6-5
cdr3_length: 14
clone_size: .
d_call: TRBD1
j_call: TRBJ2-3
cdr3_aa: CASRDRVPTDTQYF
cdr3_nt: TGTGCCAGCAGGGACAGGGTTCCCACAGATACGCAGTATTTT

v_call: TRBV9
cdr3_length: 13
clone_size: once
d_call: TRBD2
j_call: TRBJ2-7
cdr3_aa: CASSPREAYEQYF
cdr3_nt: TGTGCCAGCAGCCCTCGGGAGGCCTACGAGCAGTACTTC

v_call: TRBV9
cdr3_length: 17
clone_size: few
d_call: TRBD1
j_call: TRBJ1-4
cdr3_aa: CASSPLRGQGGNEKLFF
cdr3_nt: TGTGCCAGCAGCCCCCTGAGGGGGCAAGGAGGTAATGAAAAACTGTTTTTT

v_call: TRBV4-1
cdr3_length: 16
clone_size: .
d_call: .
j_call: TRBJ2-4
cdr3_aa: CASSPEVSRGENIQYF
cdr3_nt: TGCGCCAGCAGCCCGGAGGTGAGCAGGGGGGAAAACATTCAGTACTTC

v_call: TRBV6-5
cdr3_length: 14
clone_size: .
d_call: .
j_call: TRBJ2-1
cdr3_aa: CASSPSDSYNEQFF
cdr3_nt: TGTGCCAGCAGTCCCTCCGACTCATACAATGAGCAGTTCTTC

v_call: TRBV9
cdr3_length: 16
clone_size: .
d_call: .
j_call: TRBJ2-3
cdr3_aa: CASSLVGAAGGDTQYF
cdr3_nt: TGTGCCAGCAGCCTCGTGGGGGCAGCAGGAGGAGATACGCAGTATTTT

v_call: TRBV10-2
cdr3_length: 14
clone_size: .
d_call: .
j_call: TRBJ2-7
cdr3_aa: CASSYLTTLDEQYF
cdr3_nt: TGCGCCAGCAGTTACCTAACGACCCTAGACGAGCAGTACTTC

v_call: TRBV2
cdr3_length: 15
clone_size: once
d_call: TRBD2
j_call: TRBJ2-1
cdr3_aa: CASSDWTSGNNEQFF
cdr3_nt: TGTGCCAGCAGTGATTGGACTAGCGGGAACAATGAGCAGTTCTTC

v_call: TRBV5-6
cdr3_length: 14
clone_size: .
d_call: .
j_call: TRBJ1-1
cdr3_aa: CASSFGKVNTEAFF
cdr3_nt: TGTGCCAGCAGCTTCGGGAAGGTGAACACTGAAGCTTTCTTT

v_call: TRBV28
cdr3_length: 14
clone_size: .
d_call: .
j_call: TRBJ1-1
cdr3_aa: CASSLRSANTEAFF
cdr3_nt: TGTGCCAGCAGTTTAAGGAGCGCGAACACTGAAGCTTTCTTT

v_call: TRBV5-1
cdr3_length: 13
clone_size: .
d_call: TRBD2
j_call: TRBJ2-1
cdr3_aa: CASSPGTSNEQFF
cdr3_nt: TGCGCCAGCAGCCCCGGGACTAGCAATGAGCAGTTCTTC

v_call: TRBV7-9
cdr3_length: 12
clone_size: .
d_call: .
j_call: TRBJ2-7
cdr3_aa: CASSSQGYEQYF
cdr3_nt: TGTGCCAGCAGCTCCCAGGGGTACGAGCAGTACTTC

v_call: TRBV7-9
cdr3_length: 13
clone_size: .
d_call: .
j_call: TRBJ2-5
cdr3_aa: CASSLGAVETQYF
cdr3_nt: TGTGCCAGCAGCTTAGGGGCAGTGGAGACCCAGTACTTC

v_call: TRBV18
cdr3_length: 15
clone_size: .
d_call: TRBD2
j_call: TRBJ2-1
cdr3_aa: CASSPASGGAREQFF
cdr3_nt: TGTGCCAGCTCACCAGCTAGCGGGGGGGCTCGAGAGCAGTTCTTC

v_call: TRBV11-2
cdr3_length: 18
clone_size: .
d_call: TRBD1
j_call: TRBJ2-3
cdr3_aa: CASSLGQGWSGQTDTQYF
cdr3_nt: TGTGCCAGCAGCTTGGGACAGGGCTGGTCTGGTCAAACAGATACGCAGTATTTT

v_call: TRBV3-1/TRBV3-2
cdr3_length: 13
clone_size: once
d_call: .
j_call: TRBJ1-5
cdr3_aa: CASSQGPDQPQHF
cdr3_nt: TGTGCCAGCAGCCAAGGGCCTGATCAGCCCCAGCATTTT

v_call: TRBV28
cdr3_length: 12
clone_size: .
d_call: TRBD1
j_call: TRBJ1-2
cdr3_aa: CASSRDRYGYTF
cdr3_nt: TGTGCCAGCAGCCGGGACAGATATGGCTACACCTTC

v_call: TRBV5-4
cdr3_length: 15
clone_size: once
d_call: .
j_call: TRBJ1-2
cdr3_aa: CASSAAQVPNYGYTF
cdr3_nt: TGTGCCAGCAGCGCCGCACAGGTTCCAAACTATGGCTACACCTTC

v_call: TRBV5-1
cdr3_length: 15
clone_size: .
d_call: TRBD1
j_call: TRBJ1-1
cdr3_aa: CATSRDRRRGSKAFF
cdr3_nt: TGCGCCACCTCCCGGGACAGGAGGCGAGGATCGAAAGCTTTCTTT

v_call: TRBV6-2/TRBV6-3
cdr3_length: 13
clone_size: .
d_call: .
j_call: TRBJ2-5
cdr3_aa: CASSYPYQETQYF
cdr3_nt: TGTGCCAGCAGTTATCCGTACCAAGAGACCCAGTACTTC

v_call: TRBV10-1
cdr3_length: 15
clone_size: .
d_call: .
j_call: TRBJ1-5
cdr3_aa: CASSREPHSNQPQHF
cdr3_nt: TGCGCCAGCAGTCGGGAACCCCATAGCAATCAGCCCCAGCATTTT

v_call: TRBV6-5
cdr3_length: 15
clone_size: .
d_call: TRBD1
j_call: TRBJ1-1
cdr3_aa: CASSSNRGANTEAFF
cdr3_nt: TGTGCCAGCAGTAGCAACAGGGGAGCGAACACTGAAGCTTTCTTT

v_call: TRBV12-3/TRBV12-4
cdr3_length: 12
clone_size: .
d_call: .
j_call: TRBJ1-2
cdr3_aa: CASSSGNYGYTF
cdr3_nt: TGTGCCAGCAGTTCCGGTAACTATGGCTACACCTTC

v_call: TRBV6-2/TRBV6-3
cdr3_length: 18
clone_size: .
d_call: TRBD2
j_call: TRBJ2-3
cdr3_aa: CASSFPPLAGGRTDTQYF
cdr3_nt: TGTGCCAGCAGTTTTCCTCCTTTGGCGGGGGGGCGCACAGATACGCAGTATTTT

v_call: TRBV5-4
cdr3_length: 14
clone_size: once
d_call: .
j_call: TRBJ2-3
cdr3_aa: CASRPGTHTDTQYF
cdr3_nt: TGTGCCAGCAGGCCAGGAACACACACAGATACGCAGTATTTT

v_call: TRBV9
cdr3_length: 14
clone_size: .
d_call: TRBD1
j_call: TRBJ2-7
cdr3_aa: CASSVGGGIDEQYF
cdr3_nt: TGTGCCAGCAGCGTAGGAGGGGGCATCGACGAGCAGTACTTC

v_call: TRBV5-4
cdr3_length: 15
clone_size: .
d_call: TRBD1
j_call: TRBJ1-1
cdr3_aa: CASSQDREAPTEAFF
cdr3_nt: TGTGCCAGCAGCCAGGACAGGGAGGCCCCCACTGAAGCTTTCTTT

v_call: TRBV9
cdr3_length: 16
clone_size: .
d_call: TRBD2
j_call: TRBJ2-2
cdr3_aa: CASSKTSGVNTGELFF
cdr3_nt: TGTGCCAGCAGCAAGACTAGCGGGGTGAACACCGGGGAGCTGTTTTTT

v_call: TRBV11-3
cdr3_length: 15
clone_size: .
d_call: TRBD1
j_call: TRBJ2-7
cdr3_aa: CASSTTGDSLSEQYF
cdr3_nt: TGTGCCAGCAGTACGACAGGGGACAGTTTAAGTGAGCAGTACTTC

v_call: TRBV19
cdr3_length: 13
clone_size: .
d_call: .
j_call: TRBJ1-4
cdr3_aa: CASSFSANEKLFF
cdr3_nt: TGTGCCAGTAGTTTCAGCGCCAATGAAAAACTGTTTTTT

v_call: TRBV9
cdr3_length: 15
clone_size: .
d_call: .
j_call: TRBJ2-7
cdr3_aa: CASSESSLITYEQYF
cdr3_nt: TGTGCCAGCAGCGAAAGTTCACTAATAACCTACGAGCAGTACTTC

v_call: TRBV15
cdr3_length: 12
clone_size: .
d_call: .
j_call: TRBJ1-2
cdr3_aa: CATSTGLYGYTF
cdr3_nt: TGTGCCACCAGCACGGGACTTTATGGCTACACCTTC

v_call: TRBV28
cdr3_length: 13
clone_size: .
d_call: TRBD1
j_call: TRBJ2-7
cdr3_aa: CASGGQGSHEQYF
cdr3_nt: TGTGCCAGCGGGGGACAGGGTTCGCACGAGCAGTACTTC

v_call: TRBV18
cdr3_length: 15
clone_size: .
d_call: TRBD2
j_call: TRBJ2-1
cdr3_aa: CASSPTSGSGNEQFF
cdr3_nt: TGTGCCAGCTCACCGACTAGCGGGAGCGGAAATGAGCAGTTCTTC

v_call: TRBV6-2/TRBV6-3
cdr3_length: 16
clone_size: .
d_call: TRBD2
j_call: TRBJ2-2
cdr3_aa: CASSWTSGRATGELFF
cdr3_nt: TGTGCCAGCAGTTGGACTAGCGGGAGGGCCACCGGGGAGCTGTTTTTT

v_call: TRBV7-8
cdr3_length: 16
clone_size: once
d_call: TRBD1
j_call: TRBJ1-1
cdr3_aa: CASSWKQGLMNTEAFF
cdr3_nt: TGTGCCAGCAGCTGGAAACAGGGGCTTATGAACACTGAAGCTTTCTTT

v_call: TRBV19
cdr3_length: 16
clone_size: .
d_call: .
j_call: TRBJ1-5
cdr3_aa: CASSIGTRSANQPQHF
cdr3_nt: TGTGCCAGTAGTATAGGGACAAGGTCGGCCAATCAGCCCCAGCATTTT

v_call: TRBV28
cdr3_length: 14
clone_size: .
d_call: TRBD2
j_call: TRBJ2-5
cdr3_aa: CASRTPRGGETQYF
cdr3_nt: TGTGCCAGCAGAACCCCGAGGGGAGGGGAGACCCAGTACTTC

v_call: TRBV7-2
cdr3_length: 16
clone_size: .
d_call: TRBD2
j_call: TRBJ2-7
cdr3_aa: CASSLELAGVGNEQYF
cdr3_nt: TGTGCCAGCAGCTTAGAGCTAGCGGGAGTGGGGAACGAGCAGTACTTC

v_call: TRBV9
cdr3_length: 14
clone_size: .
d_call: .
j_call: TRBJ2-7
cdr3_aa: CASSEGTLPYEQYF
cdr3_nt: TGTGCCAGCAGCGAGGGGACACTTCCCTACGAGCAGTACTTC